This is a list of T cell receptor beta chains from one sample in a study of blood T cells in healthy people across ages. One entry per CDR3 protein, called by TCRdb with MiXCR from the 5' RACE reads. The data show around 1.1 million distinct CDR3 sequences, with 35% to 45% seen just once and about an eighth held by the top ten. The sequenced sample consisted of blood. These receptors were obtained from a man between 18 and 35 years old in good health. CDR3s include the opening cysteine and the closing phenylalanine or tryptophan. Fields, in order: V gene, CDR3 length, clone size, D gene, J gene, CDR3 protein, CDR3 DNA. D genes are given only for firm matches. For some rows the clone size is stated as once, few or many, or as a class when expanded; others skip it.

TRBV14	14	few	.	TRBJ2-3	CASSPRGGLYTQYF	TGTGCCAGCAGCCCCAGGGGGGGGCTTTATACGCAGTATTTT
TRBV24-1	14	few	.	TRBJ1-5	CATSGGDSNQPQHF	TGTGCCACCAGTGGAGGGGATAGCAATCAGCCCCAGCATTTT
TRBV5-1	17	.	.	TRBJ2-2	CASSLADNRMFTGELFF	TGCGCCAGCAGCTTGGCGGATAACAGAATGTTCACCGGGGAGCTGTTTTTT
TRBV4-3	16	.	TRBD2	TRBJ2-1	CASSQELAGGGHEQFF	TGCGCCAGCAGCCAAGAGCTAGCGGGGGGCGGCCATGAGCAGTTCTTC
TRBV2	12	.	.	TRBJ2-1	CASSAQPNEQFF	TGTGCCAGCAGTGCCCAGCCAAATGAGCAGTTCTTC
TRBV6-2/TRBV6-3	14	.	.	TRBJ1-1	CASSYGSLNTEAFF	TGTGCCAGCAGTTACGGCAGCTTGAACACTGAAGCTTTCTTT
TRBV5-1	13	few	.	TRBJ2-5	CASSLAQQETQYF	TGCGCCAGCAGCTTGGCTCAGCAAGAGACCCAGTACTTC
TRBV28	11	.	.	TRBJ2-4	CASTVGNIQYF	TGTGCCAGCACGGTGGGAAACATTCAGTACTTC
TRBV5-1	12	.	.	TRBJ2-1	CASSFRCQVQFF	TGCGCCAGCAGCTTCCGCTGTCAAGTCCAGTTCTTC
TRBV6-2/TRBV6-3	13	.	.	TRBJ1-5	CASSYNGNQPQHF	TGTGCCAGCAGTTACAATGGGAATCAGCCCCAGCATTTT
TRBV5-8	14	few	.	TRBJ2-1	CASSFPGFHNEQFF	TGTGCCAGCAGCTTTCCAGGGTTCCACAATGAGCAGTTCTTC
TRBV14	12	.	.	TRBJ1-2	CASSQSLRIYTF	TGTGCCAGCAGCCAATCCCTTAGGATCTACACCTTC
TRBV9	14	.	TRBD1	TRBJ2-2	CASSADREGGELFF	TGTGCCAGCAGCGCGGACAGGGAAGGCGGGGAGCTGTTTTTT
TRBV4-2	16	many	.	TRBJ2-3	CASSQEPRPFTDTQYF	TGTGCCAGCAGCCAAGAGCCTAGGCCTTTCACAGATACGCAGTATTTT
TRBV6-6	14	.	TRBD1	TRBJ2-7	CASSYSRQGYEQYF	TGTGCCAGCAGTTACTCGAGACAGGGGTACGAGCAGTACTTC
TRBV6-5	15	few	.	TRBJ2-5	CASSYSGHPKETQYF	TGTGCCAGCAGTTACTCCGGACACCCTAAAGAGACCCAGTACTTC
TRBV10-3	18	.	TRBD1	TRBJ2-1	CAISTRPDRPRGSNEQFF	TGTGCCATCAGTACAAGACCCGACAGGCCCAGGGGGTCCAATGAGCAGTTCTTC
TRBV9	15	.	.	TRBJ1-5	CASSVDGDSNQPQHF	TGTGCCAGCAGCGTAGATGGCGACTCCAATCAGCCCCAGCATTTT
TRBV29-1	13	many	.	TRBJ2-3	CSVEGPGEDTQYF	TGCAGCGTTGAAGGGCCAGGAGAAGATACGCAGTATTTT
TRBV6-5	13	few	TRBD1	TRBJ2-7	CASSYRTGYEQYF	TGTGCCAGCAGTTACCGGACAGGGTACGAGCAGTACTTC
TRBV27	15	.	TRBD1	TRBJ2-7	CASRPTRDRYHEQYF	TGTGCCAGCAGGCCCACCCGGGACAGGTATCACGAGCAGTACTTC
TRBV3-1	16	.	TRBD1	TRBJ1-4	CASSQGLTGVYEKLFF	TGTGCCAGCAGCCAAGGCCTGACAGGGGTCTATGAAAAACTGTTTTTT
TRBV5-1	15	few	.	TRBJ2-6	CASSSRVGGANVLTF	TGCGCCAGCAGCTCCAGGGTGGGTGGGGCCAACGTCCTGACTTTC
TRBV6-6	13	.	.	TRBJ2-7	CASSYSGYYEQYF	TGTGCCAGCAGTTACTCGGGGTACTACGAGCAGTACTTC
TRBV6-6	13	few	.	TRBJ2-3	CASRLVLTDTQYF	TGTGCCAGCAGGCTCGTCCTTACAGATACGCAGTATTTT
TRBV18	17	once	TRBD2	TRBJ2-3	CASSPSSGEGDTDTQYF	TGTGCCAGCTCACCATCGAGCGGGGAGGGAGACACAGATACGCAGTATTTT
TRBV9	15	few	.	TRBJ2-1	CASSVVTGLYNEQFF	TGTGCCAGCAGCGTAGTTACAGGGCTTTACAATGAGCAGTTCTTC
TRBV3-1	15	.	TRBD1	TRBJ2-3	CAGSQGGRSTDTQYF	TGTGCCGGCAGCCAAGGGGGCAGATCCACAGATACGCAGTATTTT
TRBV7-2	19	.	TRBD2	TRBJ2-3	CANSPRGDSGGASTDTQYF	TGTGCCAACAGCCCCCGAGGCGATAGCGGGGGGGCTAGCACAGATACGCAGTATTTT
TRBV25-1	12	.	.	TRBJ2-7	CASEQGRDEQYF	TGTGCCAGCGAACAGGGGAGGGATGAGCAGTACTTC
TRBV7-2	15	.	.	TRBJ2-5	CASSSVGGIQETQYF	TGTGCCAGCAGCTCGGTAGGGGGAATCCAAGAGACCCAGTACTTC
TRBV20-1	14	.	.	TRBJ1-4	CSTRQEGRNEKLFF	TGCAGTACTAGACAGGAAGGACGGAATGAAAAACTGTTTTTT
TRBV4-1	20	.	.	TRBJ2-2	CASSQDRPGQIFANTGELFF	TGCGCCAGCAGCCAAGATCGGCCTGGGCAGATTTTCGCGAACACCGGGGAGCTGTTTTTT
TRBV6-2/TRBV6-3	15	.	.	TRBJ2-7	CASSYFRNGEYEQYF	TGTGCCAGCAGTTACTTCCGTAACGGGGAGTACGAGCAGTACTTC
TRBV12-3/TRBV12-4	15	.	TRBD1	TRBJ2-1	CASSGGARGRSEQFF	TGTGCCAGCAGTGGAGGGGCCAGGGGGCGCAGTGAGCAGTTCTTC
TRBV5-1	15	.	.	TRBJ2-3	CASSLDGDPTDTRYF	TGCGCCAGCAGCTTGGACGGGGATCCGACAGATACGCGGTATTTT
TRBV12-3/TRBV12-4	14	.	TRBD1	TRBJ2-7	CASSVWDRSYEQYF	TGTGCCAGCAGTGTTTGGGACAGATCCTACGAGCAGTACTTC
TRBV6-5	14	.	TRBD2	TRBJ2-5	CASSKSGVYNEQYF	TGTGCCAGCAGTAAAAGCGGGGTTTACAATGAGCAGTACTTC
TRBV10-3	12	.	.	TRBJ2-1	CAISNLVGEQFF	TGTGCCATCAGTAACCTGGTTGGTGAGCAGTTCTTC
TRBV9	15	few	.	TRBJ1-1	CASSVSPRADTEAFF	TGTGCCAGCAGCGTATCCCCCAGGGCCGATACTGAAGCTTTCTTT
TRBV12-3/TRBV12-4	14	few	.	TRBJ2-5	CASRGTDLQETQYF	TGTGCCAGCAGGGGGACCGATCTCCAAGAGACCCAGTACTTC
TRBV4-3	15	few	.	TRBJ1-2	CASSQDKGDNYGYTF	TGCGCCAGCAGCCAAGATAAAGGGGACAACTATGGCTACACCTTC
TRBV4-3	16	few	TRBD1	TRBJ2-1	CASSQERGPGYNEQFF	TGCGCCAGCAGCCAAGAAAGGGGGCCAGGCTACAATGAGCAGTTCTTC
TRBV27	16	.	.	TRBJ2-3	CASYPPRDRVTDTQYF	TGTGCCAGCTATCCTCCGCGAGATAGGGTTACAGATACGCAGTATTTT
TRBV5-1	15	many	.	TRBJ2-5	CASSLEGGAQETQYF	TGCGCCAGCAGCTTGGAAGGCGGGGCTCAAGAGACCCAGTACTTC
TRBV7-9	14	.	TRBD1	TRBJ1-4	CASSLTGVREKLFF	TGTGCCAGCAGCCTGACAGGGGTTCGGGAAAAACTGTTTTTT
TRBV20-1	17	.	.	TRBJ1-6	CSASTGTVSSYNSPLHF	TGCAGTGCTAGCACCGGGACGGTGAGCTCCTATAATTCACCCCTCCACTTT
TRBV18	16	.	.	TRBJ2-3	CASSPLADSSTDTQYF	TGTGCCAGCTCACCACTAGCGGATTCTAGCACAGATACGCAGTATTTT
TRBV12-3/TRBV12-4	18	.	.	TRBJ2-1	CASSSLTSGRQTYNEQFF	TGTGCCAGCAGTTCCCTAACAAGCGGGCGGCAAACCTACAATGAGCAGTTCTTC
TRBV4-1	19	.	TRBD1	TRBJ1-6	CASSLGGRGTSSYNSPLHF	TGCGCCAGCAGCCTCGGGGGCAGGGGGACCAGCTCCTATAATTCACCCCTCCACTTT